Presented here are 14 T cell receptor beta chains from one specimen sequenced in a study of T cells in Graves' hyperthyroidism and ophthalmopathy. Regions amplified from RNA transcripts were the TCR beta CDR3 regions. The HTBI primer set drove a first-round RT-PCR of the TCR CDR3. TCRdb reprocessed the multiplex PCR reads via MiXCR and lists one record per CDR3 protein. Of roughly 420,000 distinct CDR3 sequences listed, 12% to 15% are singletons. The sequenced material came from blood. All receptors come from a woman aged 18-35 years with Graves' hyperthyroidism.

This clonotype was counted ten times or more. This chain links TRBV5-6 with TRBJ2-7; unclear D gene. The CDR3 has 14 amino acids. Germline values: CDR1 SGHDT, CDR2 YYEEEE. The germline V and J ends were trimmed by 6 bases and 4 bases, with 17 bases remaining between them. The CDR3 DNA follows: TGTGCCAGCACCACCACATCTTGGGGATACGAGCAGTACTTC. This translates into CASTTTSWGYEQYF.

This sequence joins TRBV7-2 and TRBJ2-1; D tentatively reads TRBD1 or TRBD2 (6 bases each). The CDR3 covers 15 residues. Germline loops: CDR1 SGHTA, CDR2 FQGNSA. V lost 7 bases, J lost 7 bases, and 20 bases lay in between. The CDR3 region has the DNA TGTGCCAGCACGGGGACTTTAGGAGGGGGTAATGAGCAGTTCTTC. Protein sequence: CASTGTLGGGNEQFF.

The chain carries TRBV6-6 and TRBJ2-6; TRBD1 aligns across 7 bases. Germline V lookup: CDR1 MNHNY, CDR2 SVGAGI (reference sequence). Trimming removed 0 bases from V and 0 bases from J; junction bases left unmatched: 5. The CDR3 loop spans 18 amino acids. CDR3 residues: CASSYSDRAGSGANVLTF. The CDR3 nucleotides read TGTGCCAGCAGTTACTCCGACAGGGCAGGCTCTGGGGCCAACGTCCTGACTTTC.

This clonotype has at least ten counts. V is TRBV24-1 and J is TRBJ1-1; D unclear. V was clipped by 2 bases and J by 2 bases, with 5 bases between them. The CDR3 has 13 residues. The V gene's germline CDR1 is KGHDR and CDR2 SFDVKD. CDR3 nucleotides: TGTGCCACCAGTGATTCGTCTAACACTGAAGCTTTCTTT. It codes for CATSDSSNTEAFF.

The chain recombines TRBV7-8 with TRBJ1-3; no definite D call. Per germline, CDR1 SGHVS and CDR2 FQNEAQ. This CDR3 comprises 16 residues. V was clipped by 1 base and J by 4 bases, with 14 bases between them. The CDR3 loop is CASSLGFSLGGNTIYF. The CDR3 DNA is TGTGCCAGCAGCTTAGGTTTCAGCTTAGGGGGAAACACCATATATTTT.

This chain connects TRBV5-6 to TRBJ2-3; 9 positions agree with TRBD2. The junction had 9 bases not matched to a gene; V was cut back by 1 base and J by 6 bases. Germline CDR1 is SGHDT and CDR2 is YYEEEE. CDR3 length equals 16 residues. CDR3 amino acids: CASSLRLAGRSDTQYF. The CDR3 DNA reads TGTGCCAGCAGCTTGCGGCTAGCGGGAAGGTCGGATACGCAGTATTTT. The full variable domain, completed using reference TRBV5-6 and TRBJ2-3, is DAGVTQSPTHLIKTRGQQVTLRCSPKSGHDTVSWYQQALGQGPQFIFQYYEEEERQRGNFPDRFSGHQFPNYSSELNVNALLLGDSALYLCASSLRLAGRSDTQYFGPGTRLTVL.

V usage is TRBV19 and J usage is TRBJ1-1; unclear D gene. The V end was cut by 0 bases, the J end by 5 bases, with 13 bases between. CDR1 LNHDA and CDR2 SQIVND come from the germline V gene (reference sequence). The CDR3 contains 15 residues. The CDR3 region has the DNA TGTGCCAGTAGTATAGATCTCGCTAGGGTTACTGAAGCTTTCTTT. Translating gives CASSIDLARVTEAFF.

In its sample, this clonotype was seen many times. The CDR3 coding sequence is TGTGCCATCAGTGACGGGACCGCCAATCAGCCCCAGCATTTT. It codes for CAISDGTANQPQHF. The V gene is TRBV10-3, the J gene TRBJ1-5; TRBD1 is a possible D gene (5 bases). V was cut by 3 bases and J by 3 bases, with 9 bases left in between. Germline V gene sequence: CDR1 ENHRY, CDR2 SYGVKD. The CDR3 runs 14 residues.

This clonotype showed up just a few times. The chain has TRBV20-1 and TRBJ1-6; no clear D gene. Germline-derived CDR1 and CDR2 are DFQATT and SNEGSKA (reference sequence). The CDR3 has 13 residues. V was shortened by 0 bases and J by 8 bases, with 8 bases between the two germline ends. The CDR3 coding sequence is TGCAGTGCTAGAGAGGTCGCTTATTCACCCCTCCACTTT. Its translation: CSAREVAYSPLHF.

This clonotype was seen at least ten times. V is TRBV5-1 and J is TRBJ2-3, with 9 bases lining up with TRBD1. Germline V gives CDR1 SGHRS, CDR2 YFSETQ. This CDR3 region has 16 residues. After removal of 4 bases from V and 6 bases from J, the junction contained 12 bases not matched to a gene. The CDR3 here is CASSAGGQGSWDTQYF. The DNA of the CDR3 is TGCGCCAGCAGCGCCGGGGGACAGGGTTCTTGGGATACGCAGTATTTT.

About this clonotype itself: A read error may be the cause here, since a much bigger clone is one base away. The CDR3 carries no conserved terminal phenylalanine or tryptophan, so it likely arises from a read error. This sequence joins TRBV10-1 and TRBJ2-3; D is perhaps TRBD1 (6 bases). This CDR3 spans 15 amino acids. V lost 8 bases and J 0 bases, leaving 15 bases between the germline ends. Germline-derived CDR1 and CDR2 are WNHNN and SYGVQD (reference sequence). The CDR3 region is CASSRTVASTDTQYS. The CDR3 DNA sequence: TGCGCCAGCTCCCGGACAGTGGCTAGCACAGATACGCAGTATTCT.

This sequence joins TRBV7-9 and TRBJ1-4, with TRBD1 as a possible D gene (6 bases). The CDR3 is 16 residues long. V was trimmed by 4 bases and J by 5 bases, leaving 17 bases between them. The V gene's germline CDR1 is SEHNR and CDR2 FQNEAQ (reference sequence). Here the CDR3 DNA reads TGTGCCAGCAGCTCCCCCACAGGGACCCTCAATGAAAAACTGTTTTTT. Protein sequence: CASSSPTGTLNEKLFF.

This clonotype was seen at least ten times. This chain uses TRBV6-2 or TRBV6-3 with TRBJ2-1; possible D gene TRBD2, 6 bases. Germline CDR1 MNHEY, CDR2 SVGEGT. Deletions cut 3 bases from V and 8 bases from J, with 14 bases between. The CDR3 spans 14 residues. CDR3 loop: CASSYRRLDYEQFF. As DNA, the CDR3 is TGTGCCAGCAGTTATAGGAGACTAGACTATGAGCAGTTCTTC.

This clonotype was picked up many times. This rearrangement joins TRBV15 to TRBJ2-1; 7 bases are a match to TRBD1. The CDR3 runs to 17 residues. Trimming cost V 0 bases and J 2 bases; bases outside gene matches: 7. Germline CDR1 and CDR2: LNHNV and YYDKDF (reference sequence). CDR3: CATSRDTPGGTYNEQFF. The CDR3, as DNA: TGTGCCACCAGCAGAGATACCCCAGGGGGAACCTACAATGAGCAGTTCTTC.